The source of this TCR beta chain is a study of T cell responses to AZD1222 COVID-19 vaccine. Broader study findings: Reports indicate that nearly half of spike-specific TCRs are directed at unmutated variant regions. Among vaccine-associated CD4 TCRs, coverage spanned spike, with dominance at 160-218 and 743-854. Donor demographics were predominantly white British with a female majority; clonal diversity may be underestimated.

Remarks on this clone: What it binds is not known.

Profiling relied on immunoSEQ multiplex PCR, and the TCRdb table lists in-frame clones only, not all of them. Here the sample spans about 200,000 clones, approximately 90% being singletons. The CDR3 contains 13 residues. Germline V gene lookup returns CDR1 LNHDA and CDR2 SQIVND (reference sequence). Trimming shortened V by 3 bases and J by 5 bases, and 10 bases separated the two germline ends. The material was peripheral blood, obtained 28 days after the second dose of the MenACWY control vaccine. This clonotype originated in an adult who received the MenACWY meningococcal vaccine as a control. The chain has TRBV19 and TRBJ1-2; D perhaps matches TRBD1 (5 bases). The CDR3, as DNA: TGTGCCAGTAGTATCGGCAGGGAATATGGCTACACCTTC. It is translated as CASSIGREYGYTF. Full variable domain (remainder filled in from reference TRBV19 and TRBJ1-2): DGGITQSPKYLFRKEGQNVTLSCEQNLNHDAMYWYRQDPGQGLRLIYYSQIVNDFQKGDIAEGYSVSREKKESFPLTVTSAQKNPTAFYLCASSIGREYGYTFGSGTRLTVV.